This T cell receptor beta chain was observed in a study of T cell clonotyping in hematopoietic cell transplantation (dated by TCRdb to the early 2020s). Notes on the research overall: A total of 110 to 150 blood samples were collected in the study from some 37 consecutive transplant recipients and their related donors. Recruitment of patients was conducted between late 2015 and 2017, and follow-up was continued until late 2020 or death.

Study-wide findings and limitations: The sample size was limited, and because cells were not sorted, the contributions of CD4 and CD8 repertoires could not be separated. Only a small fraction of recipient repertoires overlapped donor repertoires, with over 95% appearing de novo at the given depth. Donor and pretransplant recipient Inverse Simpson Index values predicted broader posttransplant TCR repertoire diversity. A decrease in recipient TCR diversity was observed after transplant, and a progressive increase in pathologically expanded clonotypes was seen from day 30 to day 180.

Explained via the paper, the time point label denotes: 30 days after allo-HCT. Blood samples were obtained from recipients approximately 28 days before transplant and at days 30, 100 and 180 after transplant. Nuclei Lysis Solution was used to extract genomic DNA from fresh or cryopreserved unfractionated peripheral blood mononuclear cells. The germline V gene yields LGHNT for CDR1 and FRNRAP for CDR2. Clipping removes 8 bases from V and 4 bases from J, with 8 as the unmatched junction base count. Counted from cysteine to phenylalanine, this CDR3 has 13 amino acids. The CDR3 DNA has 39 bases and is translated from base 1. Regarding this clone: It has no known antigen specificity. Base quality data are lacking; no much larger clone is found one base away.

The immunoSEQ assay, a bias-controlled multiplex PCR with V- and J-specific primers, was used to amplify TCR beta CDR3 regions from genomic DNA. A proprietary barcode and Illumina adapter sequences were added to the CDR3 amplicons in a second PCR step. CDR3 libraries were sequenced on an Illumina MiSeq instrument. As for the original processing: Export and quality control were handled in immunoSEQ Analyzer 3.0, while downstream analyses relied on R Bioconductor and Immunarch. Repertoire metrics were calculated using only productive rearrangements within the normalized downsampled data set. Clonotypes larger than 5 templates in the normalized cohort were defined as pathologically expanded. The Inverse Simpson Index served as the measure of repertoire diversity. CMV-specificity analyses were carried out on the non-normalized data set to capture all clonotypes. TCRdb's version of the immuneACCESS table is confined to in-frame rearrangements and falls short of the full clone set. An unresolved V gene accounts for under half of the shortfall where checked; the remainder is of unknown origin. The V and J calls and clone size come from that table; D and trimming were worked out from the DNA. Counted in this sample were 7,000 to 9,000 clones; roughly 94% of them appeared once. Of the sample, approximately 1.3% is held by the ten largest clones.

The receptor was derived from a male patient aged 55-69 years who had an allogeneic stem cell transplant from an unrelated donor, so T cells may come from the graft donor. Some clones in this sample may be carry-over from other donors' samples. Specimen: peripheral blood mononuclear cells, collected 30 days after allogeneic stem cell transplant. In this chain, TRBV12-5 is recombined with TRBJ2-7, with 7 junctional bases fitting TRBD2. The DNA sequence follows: TGTGCTAGTATCGCGGGAGCAATATACGAGCAGTACTTC. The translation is CASIAGAIYEQYF.